The rows below give T cell receptor beta chains drawn from one sample of a study of blood T cell repertoires in COVID-19. Produced via immunoSEQ multiplex PCR; TCRdb's table is partial and in-frame only. The data show 25,000 or so clones, over 85% seen once. Source material: peripheral blood. These receptors all stem from a human donor with active COVID-19. The donor label of this sample is uncertain. Both conserved end residues are part of each CDR3. A D gene is named only where the DNA matches it firmly. Clone size is stated in some rows and not others, as once, few, many or a class when expanded.

-	TRBV5-1	TRBJ1-2	-	TGCGCCAGCAGCTTGGCCTCACGGGGTCCGGACTATGGCTACACCTTC	CASSLASRGPDYGYTF
-	TRBV6-1	TRBJ2-2	-	TGTGCCAGCAGTGAAGCGGGGGGTTGGACCGGGGAGCTGTTTTTT	CASSEAGGWTGELFF
-	TRBV28	TRBJ2-3	-	TGTGCCAGCAATCCTAGCGGCACAGATACGCAGTATTTT	CASNPSGTDTQYF
-	TRBV27	TRBJ1-1	-	TGTGCCAGCAGTTTATCCCCAAAGAACACTGAAGCTTTCTTT	CASSLSPKNTEAFF
-	TRBV2	TRBJ1-6	TRBD1	TGTGCCAGCAGTAGGGGGCAGGGCGACTCACCCCTCCACTTT	CASSRGQGDSPLHF
-	TRBV27	TRBJ1-6	-	TGTGCCAGCAAGTACATCAATAATTCACCCCTCCACTTT	CASKYINNSPLHF
-	TRBV7-9	TRBJ1-3	-	TGTGCCAGCAGCATTATACCCTACGGGGATGGAAACACCATATATTTT	CASSIIPYGDGNTIYF
-	TRBV11-2	TRBJ2-7	TRBD1	TGTGCCAGCAGCTTAGGGGGACAGGGTTGGTACGAGCAGTACTTC	CASSLGGQGWYEQYF
-	TRBV19	TRBJ2-1	TRBD2	TGTGCCAGTAGTATGTGGACTAGCGGGAATAATGAGCAGTTCTTC	CASSMWTSGNNEQFF
-	TRBV29-1	TRBJ1-1	-	TGCAGCGTTGAACTCGGTCTGGAAGCTTTCTTT	CSVELGLEAFF
once	TRBV3-1/TRBV3-2	TRBJ1-1	-	TGTGCCAGCAGCCCCCGGGTCGGCACTGAAGCTTTCTTT	CASSPRVGTEAFF
-	TRBV18	TRBJ2-7	-	TGCGCCAGCTCACTCCAGGGAAACGAGCAGTACTTC	CASSLQGNEQYF
-	TRBV7-7	TRBJ2-5	TRBD1	TGTGCCAGCAGCTCGGACAGGGCTGAGACCCAGTACTTC	CASSSDRAETQYF
-	TRBV7-9	TRBJ2-5	TRBD2	TGTGCCAGCAGCTTAAGGCTAGCGGAAGAGACCCAGTACTTC	CASSLRLAEETQYF
-	TRBV7-9	TRBJ2-7	-	TGTGCCAGCAGCTTACGCGGGACCCGCTACGAGCAGTACTTC	CASSLRGTRYEQYF
-	TRBV11-2	TRBJ2-1	TRBD2	TGTGCCAGCAGCGCCGGACTAGCGGGAGGGAATGAGCAGTTCTTC	CASSAGLAGGNEQFF
-	TRBV3-1/TRBV3-2	TRBJ2-1	-	TGTGCCAGCAGCCAAGAGGGGGGTAGATATGAGCAGTTCTTC	CASSQEGGRYEQFF
-	TRBV7-9	TRBJ2-7	-	TGTGCCAGCAGCCCCGGACTATTAGGCGAGCAGTACTTC	CASSPGLLGEQYF
-	TRBV19	TRBJ1-2	TRBD1	TGTGCCAGTAGTATCGGGACAGCTAACTATGGCTACACCTTC	CASSIGTANYGYTF
once	TRBV30	TRBJ2-1	-	TGTGCCTGGAGTGTATCTAGGAAGCAGTTCTTC	CAWSVSRKQFF
-	TRBV7-9	TRBJ2-6	TRBD1	TGTGCCAGCAGCTCAGGGGGTTCTGGGGCCAACGTCCTGACTTTC	CASSSGGSGANVLTF
-	TRBV19	TRBJ1-4	-	TGTGCCAGTACCGCCGGGGGAGGAAAACTGTTTTTT	CASTAGGGKLFF
-	TRBV6-5	TRBJ1-2	-	TGTGCCAGCAGTTACTCGGGGGGTGTTAACTATGGCTACACCTTC	CASSYSGGVNYGYTF
-	TRBV7-2	TRBJ2-2	-	TGTGCCAGCAGCTTAGATATTACGAACACCGGGGAGCTGTTTTTT	CASSLDITNTGELFF
-	TRBV7-2	TRBJ2-1	TRBD2	TGTGCCAGCAGCCCACGGACTAGCGGGAGCGCTGAGCAGTTCTTC	CASSPRTSGSAEQFF
-	TRBV5-1	TRBJ2-7	TRBD1	TGCGCCAGCAGCTTGCAACAGGGGGCCTACGAGCAGTACTTC	CASSLQQGAYEQYF
-	TRBV5-1	TRBJ1-4	TRBD1	TGCGCCAGCAGAAGGGACAGGGTCGGTGAAAAACTGTTTTTT	CASRRDRVGEKLFF
-	TRBV24-1	TRBJ1-2	-	TGTGCCACCAGTGACCTGACGGGAAAAGGCTACACCTTC	CATSDLTGKGYTF
-	TRBV7-2	TRBJ1-6	-	TGTGCCAGCAGCTTAGCTGGTAGCTATAATTCACCCCTCCACTTT	CASSLAGSYNSPLHF
-	TRBV30	TRBJ1-4	-	TGTGCCGGACACAGGGTAACTGAAGAAAAACTGTTTTTT	CAGHRVTEEKLFF
-	TRBV3-1/TRBV3-2	TRBJ1-2	TRBD1	TGTGCCAGCAGCCAAGGGACAGGGGCGGGGGGCTACACCTTC	CASSQGTGAGGYTF
-	TRBV7-7	TRBJ2-5	TRBD1	TGTGCCAGCAGCTTAGCGTGGGGGACAGGGTCTCCGGGGCGAGAGACCCAGTACTTC	CASSLAWGTGSPGRETQYF
-	TRBV28	TRBJ1-2	TRBD1	TGTGCCAGCAGCTCAGGAGGGGGCCTTAAAGGCTACACCTTC	CASSSGGGLKGYTF
-	TRBV2	TRBJ1-1	TRBD1	TGTGCCAGCAGTGCGACAGGGAACCAGAACACTGAAGCTTTCTTT	CASSATGNQNTEAFF
-	TRBV2	TRBJ2-2	-	TGTGCCAGCATTCTAGACCCAATAAACACCGGGGAGCTGTTTTTT	CASILDPINTGELFF
-	TRBV14	TRBJ1-3	-	TGTGCCAGCAGCCAAAACATTGGAAACACCATATATTTT	CASSQNIGNTIYF
-	TRBV27	TRBJ2-1	-	TGTGCCAGCAGACCTACCCTTTCCCCCTACAATGAGCAGTTCTTC	CASRPTLSPYNEQFF
-	TRBV9	TRBJ2-7	-	TGTGCCAGCAGCCCCGGGTGGCAGAGCTACGAGCAGTACTTC	CASSPGWQSYEQYF
-	TRBV4-1	TRBJ1-2	TRBD1	TGCGCCAGCAGCCATGCTCCGGGACAGGGAACCTATGGCTACACCTTC	CASSHAPGQGTYGYTF
-	TRBV28	TRBJ2-7	TRBD1	TGTGCCAGCAGTCCGGCGGGACAGGGCTCCTACGAGCAGTACTTC	CASSPAGQGSYEQYF
-	TRBV5-1	TRBJ2-3	TRBD2	TGCGCCAGCAGCCCCGGACTAGCTTCAGATACGCAGTATTTT	CASSPGLASDTQYF
-	TRBV7-9	TRBJ2-7	TRBD1	TGTGCCAGCAGCTCGGGACAGCCCTACGAGCAGTACTTC	CASSSGQPYEQYF
once	TRBV7-8	TRBJ1-5	TRBD1	TGTGCCAGCAGCGCCGGGACAGGGGGCGTATGGAATCAGCCCCAGCATTTT	CASSAGTGGVWNQPQHF
-	TRBV7-9	TRBJ2-2	TRBD2	TGTGCCAGCAGCCCGCGGGGGTACGGGGAGCTGTTTTTT	CASSPRGYGELFF
-	TRBV7-9	TRBJ2-3	-	TGTGCCAGCAGCCATACCGGACGGGAACACAGCACAGATACGCAGTATTTT	CASSHTGREHSTDTQYF
-	TRBV19	TRBJ1-3	TRBD1	TGTGCCAGTAGTTCCGGGACAGGGGCTGGAAACACCATATATTTT	CASSSGTGAGNTIYF
-	TRBV28	TRBJ1-2	TRBD1	TGTGCCAGCATCCAGACAGGGGGCGCCTATGGCTACACCTTC	CASIQTGGAYGYTF
-	TRBV28	TRBJ1-5	-	TGTGCCAGCAGTTTACAGACAGGTGGTGGTCAGCCCCAGCATTTT	CASSLQTGGGQPQHF
-	TRBV5-3	TRBJ2-1	TRBD2	TGTGCCAGAAGCTTCCCTGCTTCGACTAGCGGGAACCACTCCTACAATGAGCAGTTCTTC	CARSFPASTSGNHSYNEQFF
-	TRBV7-9	TRBJ2-1	-	TGTGCCAGCAGCCACGTGGGCAGGGGTGACGATGAGCAGTTCTTC	CASSHVGRGDDEQFF
-	TRBV5-1	TRBJ1-5	-	TGCGCCAGCAGGGAGGGGCCGGGAGATCAGCCCCAGCATTTT	CASREGPGDQPQHF
-	TRBV7-2	TRBJ2-3	TRBD2	TGTGCCAGCAGCTTGGCCCGACTAGCGGGGGGCGTCGATACGCAGTATTTT	CASSLARLAGGVDTQYF
-	TRBV3-1/TRBV3-2	TRBJ2-4	TRBD1	TGTGCCAGCAGCCTCCCGGGGACAGGGACTAAAAACATTCAGTACTTC	CASSLPGTGTKNIQYF
-	TRBV12-5	TRBJ1-2	-	TGTGCTAGCGTCCCCCCCCCAGTCTATGGCTACACCTTC	CASVPPPVYGYTF
few	TRBV4-3	TRBJ1-5	-	TGCGCCAGCAGCCAAGATTCCTTCGGCAATCAGCCCCAGCATTTT	CASSQDSFGNQPQHF
-	TRBV14	TRBJ1-6	TRBD1	TGTGCCAGCAGCCAAGATCGGGACAGATATTCACCCCTCCACTTT	CASSQDRDRYSPLHF